This entry describes one TCR beta chain. The antigen this receptor binds is unknown. No clone much larger than this one lies a single base away; base qualities are absent. The donors belonged to the validation cohort of under 150 subjects, which was separate from the roughly 700-subject first cohort. Per the germline V gene, SNHLY is the CDR1 and FYNNEI is the CDR2. The junction shows trimming of 5 bases on V and 3 bases on J, and the gene matches do not reach 7 bases of it. Counted from cysteine to phenylalanine, this CDR3 has 15 amino acids. CDR3 DNA only is kept here, 45 bases in frame from base 1. The data stem from a study of cytomegalovirus exposure and HLA in healthy donors (dated by TCRdb to the late 2010s). For the study in its entirety: According to a later analysis, the roughly 130 validation repertoires were produced on the same platform as the roughly 600 repertoires of the first cohort. The study was designed to test whether signatures of past pathogen exposure could be identified by cataloging public T cell receptors. A separate validation cohort of approximately 120 different subjects was used in addition to the 666-subject first cohort. To predict cytomegalovirus infection status, the study combined high-throughput TCR immunosequencing, statistical association of individual TCRs with disease status, and machine learning. The investigation overall reported the following: A few of the identified cytomegalovirus-associated TCR beta chains were confirmed in vitro to be specific for cytomegalovirus antigens. Subsequent analysis determined that TCRs grouped into clusters in the first cohort also showed a tendency toward co-occurrence across the 120 validation repertoires, and 94% of cluster scores exceeded 0. The authors suggested that the approach could potentially be extended to other disease states and immunological phenotypes. All 120 or so repertoires were used to score co-occurrence in the validation cohort in a later analysis, because that analysis had no HLA typing for the cohort. The classifier was reported to diagnose cytomegalovirus status with high specificity and sensitivity in both the original cohort and the validation cohort. The study gave a list of 150 to 200 TCR beta chains associated with cytomegalovirus. Most TCR sequences were observed very rarely across donors, whereas some public TCRs were present in many individuals.

Library preparation used the immunoSEQ multiplex PCR assay. Regarding the original processing steps: A statistical classification framework was developed to diagnose cytomegalovirus status using the catalog of TCR beta chain sequences. The table comes from immuneACCESS by way of TCRdb, which keeps in-frame sequences with V and J called. Part of the clones is missing from these tables; in studies checked, under half for an unresolved V gene and the rest for unknown reasons. From that table come the V and J calls and clone size; the DNA was used to work out D and trimming. The sample contains approximately 270,000 clones, about 86% of them found a single time. Around 1% of the sample is taken by the ten largest.

The rearrangement joined TRBV2 to TRBJ2-1, and 7 junction bases match TRBD2. Sequenced input: PBMCs. This TCR was recovered from a woman between 18 and 29 years old in good health and CMV-seronegative. The nucleotide sequence reads as follows: TGTGCCAGCAGTTATGGACTAGGGCTCTACAATGAGCAGTTCTTC. It specifies CASSYGLGLYNEQFF.